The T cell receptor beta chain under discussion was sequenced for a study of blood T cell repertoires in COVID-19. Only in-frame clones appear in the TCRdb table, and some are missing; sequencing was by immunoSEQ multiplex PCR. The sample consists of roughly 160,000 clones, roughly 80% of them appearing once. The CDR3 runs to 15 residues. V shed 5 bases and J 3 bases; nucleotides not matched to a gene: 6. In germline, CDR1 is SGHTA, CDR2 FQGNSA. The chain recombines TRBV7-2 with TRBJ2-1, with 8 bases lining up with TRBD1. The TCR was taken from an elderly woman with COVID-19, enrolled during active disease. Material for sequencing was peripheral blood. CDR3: CASSVAGGYYNEQFF. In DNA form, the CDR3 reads TGTGCCAGCAGCGTCGCAGGGGGCTACTACAATGAGCAGTTCTTC.